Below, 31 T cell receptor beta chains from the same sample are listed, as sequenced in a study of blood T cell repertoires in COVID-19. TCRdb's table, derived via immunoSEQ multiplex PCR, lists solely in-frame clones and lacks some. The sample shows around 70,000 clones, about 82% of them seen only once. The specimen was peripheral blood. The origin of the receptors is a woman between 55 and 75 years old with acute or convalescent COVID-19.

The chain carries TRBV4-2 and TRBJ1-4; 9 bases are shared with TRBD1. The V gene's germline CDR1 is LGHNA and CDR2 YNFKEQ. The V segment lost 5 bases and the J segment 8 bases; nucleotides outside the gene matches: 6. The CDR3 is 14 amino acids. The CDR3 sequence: CASSMGQGGEKLFF. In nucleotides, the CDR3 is TGTGCCAGCAGCATGGGACAGGGTGGGGAAAAACTGTTTTTT.

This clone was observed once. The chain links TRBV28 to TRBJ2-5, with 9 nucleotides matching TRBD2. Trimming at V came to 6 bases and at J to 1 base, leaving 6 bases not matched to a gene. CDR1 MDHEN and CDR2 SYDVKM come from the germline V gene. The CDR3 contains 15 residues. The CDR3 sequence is CASRTSSGAQETQYF. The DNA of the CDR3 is TGTGCCAGCAGGACCTCTAGCGGGGCCCAAGAGACCCAGTACTTC.

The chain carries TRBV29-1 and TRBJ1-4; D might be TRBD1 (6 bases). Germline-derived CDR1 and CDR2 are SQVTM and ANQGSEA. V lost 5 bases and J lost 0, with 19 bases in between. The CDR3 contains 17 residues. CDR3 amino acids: CSVRGHLGGATNEKLFF. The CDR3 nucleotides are TGCAGCGTTCGGGGACATCTAGGTGGGGCAACTAATGAAAAACTGTTTTTT. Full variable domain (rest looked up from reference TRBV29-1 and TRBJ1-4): SAVISQKPSRDICQRGTSLTIQCQVDSQVTMMFWYRQQPGQSLTLIATANQGSEATYESGFVIDKFPISRPNLTFSTLTVSNMSPEDSSIYLCSVRGHLGGATNEKLFFGSGTQLSVL.

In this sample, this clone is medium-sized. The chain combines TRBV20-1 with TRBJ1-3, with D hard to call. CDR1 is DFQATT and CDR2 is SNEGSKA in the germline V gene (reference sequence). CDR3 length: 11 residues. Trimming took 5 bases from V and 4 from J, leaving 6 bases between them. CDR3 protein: CSADQGNTIYF. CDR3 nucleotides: TGCAGTGCTGATCAGGGAAACACCATATATTTT.

CDR3 bases: TGCAGCGTGTCACAGGGAGGGCCTGAAAAACTGTTTTTT. Protein product: CSVSQGGPEKLFF. This rearrangement joins TRBV29-1 to TRBJ1-4; D perhaps matches TRBD1 (6 bases). CDR1 is SQVTM, CDR2 ANQGSEA, per germline. CDR3 length: 13 amino acids. The V gene lost 6 bases and the J gene lost 7 bases, with 15 bases spanning the gap.

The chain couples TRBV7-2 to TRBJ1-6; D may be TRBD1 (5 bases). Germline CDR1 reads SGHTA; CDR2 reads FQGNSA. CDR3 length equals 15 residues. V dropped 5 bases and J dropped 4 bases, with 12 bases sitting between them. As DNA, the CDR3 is TGTGCCAGCAGCCACGCGGGGGTATATAATTCACCCCTCCACTTT. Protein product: CASSHAGVYNSPLHF.

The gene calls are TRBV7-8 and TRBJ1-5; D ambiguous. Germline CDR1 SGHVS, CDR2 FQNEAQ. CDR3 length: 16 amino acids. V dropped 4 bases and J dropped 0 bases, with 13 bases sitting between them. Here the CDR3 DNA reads TGTGCCAGCAGCTCCCGAGGGCCCTATAGCAATCAGCCCCAGCATTTT. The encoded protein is CASSSRGPYSNQPQHF.

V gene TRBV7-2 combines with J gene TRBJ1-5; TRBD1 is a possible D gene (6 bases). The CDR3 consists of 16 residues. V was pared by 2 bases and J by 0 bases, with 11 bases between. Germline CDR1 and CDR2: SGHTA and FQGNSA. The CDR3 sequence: CASSLRGGSSNQPQHF. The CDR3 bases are TGTGCCAGCAGCTTAAGGGGGGGAAGTAGCAATCAGCCCCAGCATTTT.

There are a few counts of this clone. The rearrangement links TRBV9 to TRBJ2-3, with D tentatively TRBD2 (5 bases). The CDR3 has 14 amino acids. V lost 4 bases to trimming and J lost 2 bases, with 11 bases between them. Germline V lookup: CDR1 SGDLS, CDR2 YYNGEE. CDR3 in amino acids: CASSPEAHTDTQYF. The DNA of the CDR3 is TGTGCCAGCAGCCCGGAGGCACACACAGATACGCAGTATTTT.

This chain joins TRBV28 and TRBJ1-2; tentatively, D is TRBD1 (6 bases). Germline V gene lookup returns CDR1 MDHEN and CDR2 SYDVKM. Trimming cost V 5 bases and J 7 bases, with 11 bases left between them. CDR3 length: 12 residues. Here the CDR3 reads CASSLQGSGYTF. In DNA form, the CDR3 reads TGTGCCAGCAGTCTCCAGGGGTCTGGCTACACCTTC.

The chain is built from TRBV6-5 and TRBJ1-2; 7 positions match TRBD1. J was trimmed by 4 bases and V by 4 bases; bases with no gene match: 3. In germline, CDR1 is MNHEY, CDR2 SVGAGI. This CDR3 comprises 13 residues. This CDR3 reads CASSSGQRYGYTF. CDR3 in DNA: TGTGCCAGCAGTTCGGGACAGCGCTATGGCTACACCTTC.

In DNA form, the CDR3 reads TGTGCCAGCAGTCTAGGCCCAGGGAATCCAGGTGGCTACACCTTC. Translated, it gives CASSLGPGNPGGYTF. This chain joins TRBV27 and TRBJ1-2; tentative D call: TRBD1 (5 bases). CDR1 MNHEY and CDR2 SMNVEV come from the germline V gene (reference sequence). V was shortened by 5 bases and J by 7 bases, with 20 bases between the two germline ends. The CDR3 totals 15 residues.

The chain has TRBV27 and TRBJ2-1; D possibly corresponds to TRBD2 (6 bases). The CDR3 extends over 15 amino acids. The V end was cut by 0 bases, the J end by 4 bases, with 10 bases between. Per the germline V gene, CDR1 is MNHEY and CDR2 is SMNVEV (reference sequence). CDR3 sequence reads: CASSLSAGKYNEQFF. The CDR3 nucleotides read TGTGCCAGCAGTTTATCGGCGGGGAAATACAATGAGCAGTTCTTC.

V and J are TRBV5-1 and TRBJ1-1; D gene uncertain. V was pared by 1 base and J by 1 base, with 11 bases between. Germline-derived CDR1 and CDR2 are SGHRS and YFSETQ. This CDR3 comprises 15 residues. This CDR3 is CASSLQGPGNTEAFF. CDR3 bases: TGCGCCAGCAGCTTGCAAGGCCCGGGGAACACTGAAGCTTTCTTT.

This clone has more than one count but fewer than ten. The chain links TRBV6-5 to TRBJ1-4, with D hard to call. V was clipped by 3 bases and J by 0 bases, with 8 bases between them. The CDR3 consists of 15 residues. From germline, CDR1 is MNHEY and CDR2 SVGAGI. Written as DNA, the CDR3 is TGTGCCAGCAGTTATAATACTGCAACTAATGAAAAACTGTTTTTT. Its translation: CASSYNTATNEKLFF.

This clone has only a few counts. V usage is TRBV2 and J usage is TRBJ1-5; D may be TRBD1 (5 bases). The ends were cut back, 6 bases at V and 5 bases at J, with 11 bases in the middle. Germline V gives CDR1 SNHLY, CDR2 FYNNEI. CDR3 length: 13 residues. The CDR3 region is CASRAGQDQPQHF. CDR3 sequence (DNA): TGTGCCAGCAGGGCAGGGCAGGATCAGCCCCAGCATTTT. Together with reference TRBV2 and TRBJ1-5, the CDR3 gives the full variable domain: EPEVTQTPSHQVTQMGQEVILRCVPISNHLYFYWYRQILGQKVEFLVSFYNNEISEKSEIFDDQFSVERPDGSNFTLKIRSTKLEDSAMYFCASRAGQDQPQHFGDGTRLSIL.

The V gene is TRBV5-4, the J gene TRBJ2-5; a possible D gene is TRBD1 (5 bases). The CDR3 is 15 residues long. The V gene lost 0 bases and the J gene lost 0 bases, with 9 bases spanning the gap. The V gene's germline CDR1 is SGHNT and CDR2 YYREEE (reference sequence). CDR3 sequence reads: CASSLGQTYQETQYF. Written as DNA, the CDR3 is TGTGCCAGCAGCTTGGGACAGACGTACCAAGAGACCCAGTACTTC.

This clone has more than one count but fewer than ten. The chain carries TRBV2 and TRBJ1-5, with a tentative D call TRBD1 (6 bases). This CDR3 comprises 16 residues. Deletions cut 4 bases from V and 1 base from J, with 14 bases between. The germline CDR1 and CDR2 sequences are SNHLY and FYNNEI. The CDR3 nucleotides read TGTGCCAGCAGTGGTCGGGGGGGCCGAAGCAATCAGCCCCAGCATTTT. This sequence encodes CASSGRGGRSNQPQHF.

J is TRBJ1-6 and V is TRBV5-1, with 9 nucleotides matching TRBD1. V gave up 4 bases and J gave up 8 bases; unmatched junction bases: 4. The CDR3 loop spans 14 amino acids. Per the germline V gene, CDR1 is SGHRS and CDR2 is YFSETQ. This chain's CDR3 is CASSEGTGYSPLHF. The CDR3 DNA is TGCGCCAGCAGCGAAGGGACAGGGTATTCACCCCTCCACTTT.

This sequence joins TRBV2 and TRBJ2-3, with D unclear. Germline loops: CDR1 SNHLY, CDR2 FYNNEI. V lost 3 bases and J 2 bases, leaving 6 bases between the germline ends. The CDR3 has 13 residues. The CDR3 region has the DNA TGTGCCAGCAGTGACCGTCCCACAGATACGCAGTATTTT. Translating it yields CASSDRPTDTQYF.

In DNA form, the CDR3 reads TGCGCCAGCAGTCAACTTAGCGGGAGCCCTGTGTGGAATGAGCAGTTCTTC. Protein: CASSQLSGSPVWNEQFF. V and J are TRBV23-1 and TRBJ2-1, with 9 bases fitting TRBD2. TRBV23-1 is assigned to the ORF class and has an uncertain function. The CDR3 extends over 17 amino acids. Losses at the gene ends were 2 bases for V and 7 bases for J; bases not matched to a gene: 12.

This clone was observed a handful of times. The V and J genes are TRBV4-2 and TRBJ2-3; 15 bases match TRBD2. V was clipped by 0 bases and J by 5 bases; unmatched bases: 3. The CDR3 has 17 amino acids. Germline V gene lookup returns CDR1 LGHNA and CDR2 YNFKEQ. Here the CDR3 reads CASSQDPGLAGGDTQYF. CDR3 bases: TGTGCCAGCAGCCAAGACCCGGGACTAGCGGGAGGAGATACGCAGTATTTT.

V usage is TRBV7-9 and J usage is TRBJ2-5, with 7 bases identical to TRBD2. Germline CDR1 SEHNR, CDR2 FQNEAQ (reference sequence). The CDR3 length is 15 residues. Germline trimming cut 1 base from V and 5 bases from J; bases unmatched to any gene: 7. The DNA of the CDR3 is TGTGCCAGCAGCTTAGTTATCGGGGGAGGGGAGACCCAGTACTTC. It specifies CASSLVIGGGETQYF.

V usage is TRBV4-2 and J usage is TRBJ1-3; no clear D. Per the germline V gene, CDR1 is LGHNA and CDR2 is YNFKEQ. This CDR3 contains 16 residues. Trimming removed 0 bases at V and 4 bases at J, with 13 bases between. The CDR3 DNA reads TGTGCCAGCAGCCAAGAACTCTCTCTCTCCGGAAACACCATATATTTT. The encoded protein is CASSQELSLSGNTIYF.

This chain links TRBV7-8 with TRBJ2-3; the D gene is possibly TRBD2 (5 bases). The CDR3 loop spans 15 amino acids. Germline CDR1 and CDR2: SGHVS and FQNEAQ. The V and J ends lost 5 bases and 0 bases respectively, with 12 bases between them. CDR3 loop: CASSKRWESTDTQYF. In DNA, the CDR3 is TGTGCCAGCAGCAAAAGGTGGGAGAGCACAGATACGCAGTATTTT.

CDR3 protein: CASSLVAGGNEQFF. CDR3 coding DNA: TGTGCCAGCAGCTTAGTGGCAGGGGGCAATGAGCAGTTCTTC. The chain uses TRBV7-2 and TRBJ2-1; TRBD1 matches at 7 bases. Germline V gene sequence: CDR1 SGHTA, CDR2 FQGNSA. J lost 6 bases, V lost 1 base, and 3 bases had no gene match. The CDR3 spans 14 residues. Variable domain in full (rest from reference TRBV7-2 and TRBJ2-1): GAGVSQSPSNKVTEKGKDVELRCDPISGHTALYWYRQSLGQGLEFLIYFQGNSAPDKSGLPSDRFSAERTGGSVSTLTIQRTQQEDSAVYLCASSLVAGGNEQFFGPGTRLTVL.

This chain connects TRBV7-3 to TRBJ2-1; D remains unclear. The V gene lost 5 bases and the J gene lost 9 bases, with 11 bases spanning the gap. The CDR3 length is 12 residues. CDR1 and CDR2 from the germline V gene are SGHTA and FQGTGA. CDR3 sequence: CASSLERGEQFF. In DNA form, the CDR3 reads TGTGCCAGCAGCCTTGAGCGAGGTGAGCAGTTCTTC. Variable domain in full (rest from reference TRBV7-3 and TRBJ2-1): GAGVSQTPSNKVTEKGKYVELRCDPISGHTALYWYRQSLGQGPEFLIYFQGTGAADDSGLPNDRFFAVRPEGSVSTLKIQRTERGDSAVYLCASSLERGEQFFGPGTRLTVL.

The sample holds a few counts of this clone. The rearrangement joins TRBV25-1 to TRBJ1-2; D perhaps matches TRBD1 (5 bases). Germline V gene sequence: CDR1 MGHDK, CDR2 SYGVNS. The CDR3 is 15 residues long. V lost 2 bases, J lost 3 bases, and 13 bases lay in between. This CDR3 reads CASSEPAGMDYGYTF. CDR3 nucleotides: TGTGCCAGCAGTGAACCGGCAGGGATGGACTATGGCTACACCTTC.

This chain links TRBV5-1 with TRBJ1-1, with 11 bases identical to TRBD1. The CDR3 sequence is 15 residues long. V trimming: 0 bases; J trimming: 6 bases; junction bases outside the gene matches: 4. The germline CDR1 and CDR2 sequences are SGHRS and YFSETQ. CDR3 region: CASSLGDRGEAEAFF. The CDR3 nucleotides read TGCGCCAGCAGCTTGGGGGACAGGGGGGAAGCTGAAGCTTTCTTT.

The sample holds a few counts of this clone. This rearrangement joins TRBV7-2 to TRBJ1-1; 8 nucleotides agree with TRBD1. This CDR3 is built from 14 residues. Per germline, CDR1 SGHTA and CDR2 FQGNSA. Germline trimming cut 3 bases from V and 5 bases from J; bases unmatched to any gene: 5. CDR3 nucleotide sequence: TGTGCCAGCAGCTTGACAGGGGTATTAACTGAAGCTTTCTTT. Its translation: CASSLTGVLTEAFF.

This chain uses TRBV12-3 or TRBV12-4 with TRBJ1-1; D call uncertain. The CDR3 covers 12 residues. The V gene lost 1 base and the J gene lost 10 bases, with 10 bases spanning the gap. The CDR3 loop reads CASSLGQISAFF. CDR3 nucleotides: TGTGCCAGCAGTTTAGGGCAGATTTCAGCTTTCTTT.